A selection of T cell receptor beta chains follows, all from one sample in a study of T cell responses to AZD1222 COVID-19 vaccine. Data came from immunoSEQ multiplex PCR; TCRdb stores just in-frame clones and leaves some out. This sample has about 130,000 clones, with roughly 93% found just once. The sequences come from peripheral blood, collected on day 0 of AZD1222 vaccination. Receptor source: an adult in good health. Each CDR3 is given with its conserved first and last residue. Rows give clone size only sometimes, using once, few, many, or a class for an expanded clone.

CASSPSSGAYEQYF | 14 | TRBV5-1 | NA
CAWVPWTSTDTQYF | 14 | TRBV30 | NA
CASSPEWNTEAFF | 13 | TRBV5-1 | NA
CAISSDRGNQPQHF | 14 | TRBV10-3 | NA
CASSETGGPDYGYTF | 15 | TRBV6-1 | NA
CASSWDGNTEAFF | 13 | TRBV27 | once
CASTPGGPLQGYTF | 14 | TRBV19 | NA
CASSYRQGPYEQYF | 14 | TRBV5-1 | NA
CASRTQVQETQYF | 13 | TRBV10-2 | NA
CASSQTPLVGSSYEQYF | 17 | TRBV4-1 | NA
CASKVGDLSYNEQFF | 15 | TRBV19 | NA
CASSLAVGVYGYTF | 14 | TRBV5-5 | NA
CASSQALEGTEAFF | 14 | TRBV14 | NA
CASSSATGNTEAFF | 14 | TRBV5-1 | NA
CASSLAWENQPQHF | 14 | TRBV7-2 | NA
CASSVGQRGFTDTQYF | 16 | TRBV9 | once
CASTTNSNQPQHF | 13 | TRBV28 | NA
CASWRATNTGELFF | 14 | TRBV27 | NA
CASSHAGGGSPLHF | 14 | TRBV4-1 | NA
CASSQSRGRNTEAFF | 15 | TRBV5-1 | NA
CASLMLLGNQPQHF | 14 | TRBV28 | NA
CASSSGQDDEQYF | 13 | TRBV5-6 | once
CASSPPGGQPQHF | 13 | TRBV5-5 | NA
CAWTRNTDTQYF | 12 | TRBV30 | once
CASSVETVTQYF | 12 | TRBV9 | NA
CASSLAGTGGTEAFF | 15 | TRBV5-1 | NA
CASSLRWGINTGELFF | 16 | TRBV13 | NA
CATSAGQLSTDTQYF | 15 | TRBV24-1 | NA
CASSDSGREGYGYTF | 15 | TRBV2 | NA
CAWSVGGLGTEAFF | 14 | TRBV30 | NA
CASQNRGHSPLHF | 13 | TRBV2 | NA
CASSILGTPTYEQYF | 15 | TRBV19 | NA
CASSTVGGAYTDTQYF | 16 | TRBV9 | NA
CASSDRPRGNQPQHF | 15 | TRBV19 | NA
CASRQNSGVSGNTIYF | 16 | TRBV2 | NA
CASSQDLVMGAAFF | 14 | TRBV3-1/TRBV3-2 | once
CASSLLESAEAFF | 13 | TRBV6-2/TRBV6-3 | few
CASSLEGQSTDTQYF | 15 | TRBV4-2 | NA
CASSEALGVSPLHF | 14 | TRBV2 | NA
CASSLVGGDEQFF | 13 | TRBV7-6 | NA
CASSRTGGTEAFF | 13 | TRBV16 | NA
CASSEWTADSYEQYF | 15 | TRBV6-1 | NA
CASSPGTTNPEAFF | 14 | TRBV5-5 | NA
CASSIRGRRGYGYTF | 15 | TRBV19 | NA
CASSLGQNYGYTF | 13 | TRBV7-2 | NA
CASSLVLGTEAFF | 13 | TRBV5-1 | once
CASSINGRGRRPQHF | 15 | TRBV19 | NA
CASSLVRGDQPQHF | 14 | TRBV7-2 | NA
CSVEISGGDTQYF | 13 | TRBV29-1 | NA
CSVEQGYGYTF | 11 | TRBV29-1 | NA
CASSSQGRGTQYF | 13 | TRBV3-1/TRBV3-2 | NA